The present TCR beta chain was sequenced within a study of blood T cells in healthy people across ages. Alongside a J-beta primer mix, a sample-barcoded 5' primer served in a second PCR lasting 7 to 11 cycles. TCRdb independently ran MiXCR on the 5' RACE reads; one entry per CDR3 protein. This sample carries around 820,000 distinct CDR3 sequences, 20% to 30% of them seen once, and the ten largest clones take under 4.5%. These data are also associated with another study on T cells of mothers and their children.

The clonotype was recovered from a boy younger than 18 in good health. The sequenced sample was blood.

CDR3 bases: TGCGCCAGCAGCTTTAACAGCATAAAGAACACTGAAGCTTTCTTT. Translating gives CASSFNSIKNTEAFF. The genes are TRBV5-1 and TRBJ1-1; D gene unclear. This CDR3 has 15 residues. V was cut by 2 bases and J by 1 base, with 12 bases left in between. Looked up from germline, CDR1 is SGHRS and CDR2 is YFSETQ.